One and the same sample provided the 8 T cell receptor beta chains below, sequenced in a study of blood T cell repertoires in COVID-19. Clones were read by immunoSEQ multiplex PCR, and TCRdb kept only the in-frame ones, dropping some. The sample includes approximately 97,000 clones, just over 90% of them seen just once. The sample consisted of peripheral blood. The receptor source for this set is a man aged 60 to 75 with acute or convalescent COVID-19.

The rearrangement links TRBV28 to TRBJ2-7; the match to TRBD1 covers 7 bases. From germline, CDR1 is MDHEN and CDR2 SYDVKM. With 6 bases clipped from V and 2 bases from J, the junction kept 10 bases outside the gene matches. The length of the CDR3 is 15 residues. Here the CDR3 DNA reads TGTGCCAGCAGATCGTCCGGGACAGAAACCTACGAGCAGTACTTC. It specifies CASRSSGTETYEQYF.

This chain links TRBV20-1 with TRBJ1-6; TRBD1 might be the D (5 bases). The CDR3 has 13 amino acids. Between the trimmed V and J ends, which lost 3 bases and 9 bases, there was a span of 12 bases. Germline CDR1 is DFQATT and CDR2 is SNEGSKA (reference sequence). CDR3 region: CSASIPGGSPLHF. The CDR3 bases are TGCAGTGCTAGTATCCCGGGGGGTTCACCCCTCCACTTT.

The chain uses TRBV6-1 and TRBJ1-1; D unclear. The V gene's germline CDR1 is MNHNS and CDR2 SASEGT. The CDR3 has 12 amino acids. Trimming took off 2 bases at V and 9 bases at J, with 10 bases between the two ends. The CDR3 is CASSEPGSKAFF. As DNA, the CDR3 is TGTGCCAGCAGTGAACCGGGTTCCAAAGCTTTCTTT.

This chain connects TRBV5-5 to TRBJ1-4; no clear D. CDR1 and CDR2 (germline): SGHKS, YYEKEE (reference sequence). V gave up 2 bases and J gave up 0 bases, with 5 bases separating them. The CDR3 sequence is 14 residues long. The CDR3 nucleotides read TGTGCCAGCAGCTTTAGTCCAACTAATGAAAAACTGTTTTTT. Protein sequence: CASSFSPTNEKLFF. The full variable domain, with the rest looked up from reference TRBV5-5 and TRBJ1-4, is DAGVTQSPTHLIKTRGQQVTLRCSPISGHKSVSWYQQVLGQGPQFIFQYYEKEERGRGNFPDRFSARQFPNYSSELNVNALLLGDSALYLCASSFSPTNEKLFFGSGTQLSVL.

The CDR3 reads CASSYLRPGQGPTEAFF. The CDR3 DNA reads TGTGCCAGCAGTTACTTGAGACCGGGACAGGGGCCCACTGAAGCTTTCTTT. V is TRBV6-2 or TRBV6-3 and J is TRBJ1-1, with 10 bases aligning to TRBD1. The CDR3 runs 17 residues. Germline CDR1 and CDR2: MNHEY and SVGEGT. V dropped 1 base and J dropped 4; count of bases not matched to a gene: 9.

V gene TRBV2 combines with J gene TRBJ1-1; D is ambiguous. Germline loops: CDR1 SNHLY, CDR2 FYNNEI. This CDR3 is 13 amino acids long. V was clipped by 2 bases and J by 4 bases, with 8 bases between them. CDR3 nucleotide sequence: TGTGCCAGCAGTGAAAGGGAGGGCACTGAAGCTTTCTTT. Its translation is CASSEREGTEAFF. Filled out from reference TRBV2 and TRBJ1-1, the complete variable domain reads EPEVTQTPSHQVTQMGQEVILRCVPISNHLYFYWYRQILGQKVEFLVSFYNNEISEKSEIFDDQFSVERPDGSNFTLKIRSTKLEDSAMYFCASSEREGTEAFFGQGTRLTVV.

In DNA, the CDR3 is TGTGCCAGCAGTTCCCCCCTTAACTATGGCTACACCTTC. It is translated as CASSSPLNYGYTF. The gene calls are TRBV6-5 and TRBJ1-2; D not resolved. V was cut by 4 bases and J by 1 base, with 7 bases left in between. The germline V gene has CDR1 MNHEY and CDR2 SVGAGI. CDR3 length equals 13 residues.

The rearrangement links TRBV6-5 to TRBJ1-1; 9 nucleotides align to TRBD1. Germline V gene sequence: CDR1 MNHEY, CDR2 SVGAGI. The CDR3 consists of 16 residues. The ends lost 0 bases at V and 13 bases at J; junction bases unmatched: 15. The CDR3: CASSYSYNRGPRGDFF. For the CDR3, the DNA is TGTGCCAGCAGTTACTCCTATAACAGGGGGCCCAGAGGGGATTTCTTT.